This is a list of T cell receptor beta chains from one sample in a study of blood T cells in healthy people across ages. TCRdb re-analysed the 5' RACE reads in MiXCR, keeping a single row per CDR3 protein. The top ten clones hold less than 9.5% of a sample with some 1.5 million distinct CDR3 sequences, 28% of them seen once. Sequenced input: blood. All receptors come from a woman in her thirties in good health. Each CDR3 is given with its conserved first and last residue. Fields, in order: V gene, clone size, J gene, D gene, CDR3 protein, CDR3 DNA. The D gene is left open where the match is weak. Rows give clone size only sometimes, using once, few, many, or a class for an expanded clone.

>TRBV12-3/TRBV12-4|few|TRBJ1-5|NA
CASTRIGSNQPQHF
TGTGCCAGCACCCGGATTGGTAGCAATCAGCCCCAGCATTTT
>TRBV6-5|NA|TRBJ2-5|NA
CASGYGGRGRGQETQYF
TGTGCCAGCGGCTACGGGGGTCGGGGACGGGGACAAGAGACCCAGTACTTC
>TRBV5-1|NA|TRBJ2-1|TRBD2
CASTVSGTSYNEQFF
TGCGCCAGCACTGTGAGCGGGACTAGCTACAATGAGCAGTTCTTC
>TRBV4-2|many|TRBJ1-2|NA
CASSQVVRSYGYTF
TGTGCCAGCAGCCAAGTGGTCAGATCCTATGGCTACACCTTC
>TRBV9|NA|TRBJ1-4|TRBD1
CASSAIGQGGEKLFF
TGTGCCAGCAGCGCCATCGGACAGGGAGGGGAAAAACTGTTTTTT
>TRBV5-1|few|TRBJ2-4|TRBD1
CASSLGDRGQNIQYF
TGCGCCAGCAGCTTGGGGGACAGGGGGCAAAACATTCAGTACTTC
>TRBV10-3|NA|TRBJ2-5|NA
CAISEQGSETQYF
TGTGCCATCAGTGAACAGGGATCGGAGACCCAGTACTTC
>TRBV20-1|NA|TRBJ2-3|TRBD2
CSARATPGLAGPDTQYF
TGCAGTGCTAGAGCTACCCCGGGACTAGCGGGTCCAGATACGCAGTATTTT
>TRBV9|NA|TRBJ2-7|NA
CAGSPRADSLYEQYF
TGTGCCGGCAGCCCTCGAGCGGACAGCCTCTACGAGCAGTACTTC
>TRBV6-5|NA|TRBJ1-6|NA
CASSRGRPNSPLHF
TGTGCCAGCAGTAGGGGACGGCCGAATTCACCCCTCCACTTT
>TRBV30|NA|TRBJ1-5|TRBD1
CAWSTGTGDQPQHF
TGTGCCTGGAGTACCGGGACAGGGGATCAGCCCCAGCATTTT
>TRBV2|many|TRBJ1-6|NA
CASLGTRNSPLHF
TGTGCCAGCTTAGGAACGAGGAATTCACCCCTCCACTTT
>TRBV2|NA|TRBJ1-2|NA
CASSRTVNGYTF
TGTGCCAGCAGTCGGACAGTGAATGGCTACACCTTC
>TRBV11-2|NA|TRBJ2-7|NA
CASSQIRGQQYEQYF
TGTGCCAGCAGCCAAATCCGGGGGCAGCAATACGAGCAGTACTTC
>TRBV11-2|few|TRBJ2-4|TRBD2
CASGLVPAGLEQYF
TGTGCCAGCGGCTTGGTTCCAGCGGGGTTAGAGCAGTACTTC
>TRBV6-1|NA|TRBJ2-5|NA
CASSSGTSKGAQYF
TGTGCCAGCAGCTCCGGGACCTCAAAAGGGGCCCAGTACTTC
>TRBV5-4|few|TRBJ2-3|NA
CASSSERTDTQYF
TGTGCCAGCAGCTCGGAGCGGACAGATACGCAGTATTTT
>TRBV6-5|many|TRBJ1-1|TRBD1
CASRRTGATEAFF
TGTGCCAGCAGACGGACAGGGGCCACTGAAGCTTTCTTT
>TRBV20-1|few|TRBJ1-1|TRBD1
CSFIVGQGAEAFF
TGCAGTTTTATAGTAGGACAGGGGGCTGAAGCTTTCTTT
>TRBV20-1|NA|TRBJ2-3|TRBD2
CSAALSLAGALYTDTQYF
TGCAGTGCTGCCCTCTCACTAGCGGGGGCCCTCTACACAGATACGCAGTATTTT
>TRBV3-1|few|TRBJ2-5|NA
CASSWRTAWETQYF
TGTGCCAGCAGCTGGCGGACAGCCTGGGAGACCCAGTACTTC
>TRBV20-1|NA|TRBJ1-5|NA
CSAYNRNQPQHF
TGCAGTGCTTATAACCGGAATCAGCCCCAGCATTTT
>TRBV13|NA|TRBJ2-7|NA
CASSTGPGIGEQYF
TGTGCCAGCAGCACCGGCCCAGGGATCGGGGAGCAGTACTTC
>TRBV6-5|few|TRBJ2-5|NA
CASSYSVGPETQYF
TGTGCCAGCAGTTACTCGGTGGGGCCGGAGACCCAGTACTTC
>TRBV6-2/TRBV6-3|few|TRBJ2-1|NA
CASSARWRDPSNEQFF
TGTGCCAGCAGTGCCCGGTGGCGGGACCCCTCCAATGAGCAGTTCTTC
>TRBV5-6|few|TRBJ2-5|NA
CASSLMGGKETQYF
TGTGCCAGCAGCTTGATGGGGGGAAAAGAGACCCAGTACTTC
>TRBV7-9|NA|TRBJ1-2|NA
CASRKKDVKGYTF
TGTGCCAGCCGAAAGAAGGATGTGAAGGGCTACACCTTC
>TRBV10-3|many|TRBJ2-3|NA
CAIRGAVDTQYF
TGTGCCATCAGAGGAGCTGTAGATACGCAGTATTTT
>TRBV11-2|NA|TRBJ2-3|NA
CASSLAFWTDTQYF
TGTGCCAGCAGCTTAGCTTTTTGGACAGATACGCAGTATTTT
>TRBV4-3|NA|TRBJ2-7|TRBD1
CASSPGQGTAYEQYF
TGCGCCAGCAGCCCGGGACAGGGAACAGCCTACGAGCAGTACTTC
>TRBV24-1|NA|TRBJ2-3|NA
CATSGPGIDTQYF
TGTGCCACCAGTGGACCGGGGATAGATACGCAGTATTTT
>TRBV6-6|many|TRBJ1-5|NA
CASSYMDQPQHF
TGTGCCAGCAGTTACATGGATCAGCCCCAGCATTTT
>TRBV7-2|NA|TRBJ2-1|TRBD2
CVSSRRTSGRAYEQFF
TGTGTCAGCAGCCGCCGGACTAGCGGGAGGGCTTATGAGCAGTTCTTC
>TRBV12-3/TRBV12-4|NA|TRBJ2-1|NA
CASSRPPSPGGDNEQFF
TGTGCCAGCAGTCGCCCCCCGAGTCCCGGTGGGGACAATGAGCAGTTCTTC
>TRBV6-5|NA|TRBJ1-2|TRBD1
CASGPGQGRNYGYTF
TGTGCCAGCGGCCCAGGACAGGGGCGAAACTATGGCTACACCTTC
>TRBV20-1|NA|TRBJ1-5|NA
CSAAPGRESQHF
TGCAGTGCGGCCCCCGGGAGGGAATCCCAGCATTTT
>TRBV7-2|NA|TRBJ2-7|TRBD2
CASSLGASGGGAYEQYF
TGTGCCAGCAGCTTAGGGGCTAGCGGGGGAGGCGCCTACGAGCAGTACTTC
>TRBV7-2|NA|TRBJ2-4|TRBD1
CASSQRWGLQRQGPKNIQYF
TGTGCCAGCAGCCAGCGCTGGGGTTTACAGAGACAGGGGCCTAAAAACATTCAGTACTTC
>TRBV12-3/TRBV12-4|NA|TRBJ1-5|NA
CASSPTRAVMSQHF
TGTGCCAGCAGTCCGACCAGGGCGGTCATGTCCCAGCATTTT
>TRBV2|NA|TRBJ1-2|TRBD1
CASRPDREYGYTF
TGTGCCAGCAGACCGGACAGGGAGTATGGCTACACCTTC
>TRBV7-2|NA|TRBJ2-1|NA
CASGSQPGRQFF
TGTGCCAGCGGCTCACAGCCGGGACGGCAGTTCTTC
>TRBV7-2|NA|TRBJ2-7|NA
CASSLSVQALYEQYF
TGTGCCAGCAGCTTATCGGTCCAGGCCCTCTACGAGCAGTACTTC
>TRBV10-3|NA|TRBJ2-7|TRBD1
CASTPGQGADEQYF
TGTGCCAGTACTCCGGGACAGGGGGCTGACGAGCAGTACTTC
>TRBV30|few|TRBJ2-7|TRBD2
CAWSDPGGGSYEQYF
TGTGCCTGGAGTGACCCCGGGGGGGGATCCTACGAGCAGTACTTC
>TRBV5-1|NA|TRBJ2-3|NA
CASSLTGGVSDTQYF
TGCGCCAGCAGCTTGACTGGCGGGGTGTCTGATACGCAGTATTTT
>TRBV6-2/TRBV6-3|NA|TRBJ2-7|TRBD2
CASRLSGSYCEQYF
TGTGCCAGCAGGCTTAGCGGGAGTTACTGCGAGCAGTACTTC
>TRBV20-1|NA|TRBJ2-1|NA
CSARAFISGGSYNEQFF
TGCAGTGCTAGAGCATTTATCAGCGGAGGCTCCTACAATGAGCAGTTCTTC
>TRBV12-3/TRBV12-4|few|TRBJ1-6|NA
CASKRGRNSPLHF
TGTGCCAGCAAGAGGGGCCGAAATTCACCCCTCCACTTT
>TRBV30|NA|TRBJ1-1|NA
CAWSVLGTEAFF
TGTGCCTGGAGTGTACTGGGCACTGAAGCTTTCTTT
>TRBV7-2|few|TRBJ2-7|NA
CASSPPKGLEQYF
TGTGCCAGCAGCCCTCCAAAGGGCCTCGAGCAGTACTTC
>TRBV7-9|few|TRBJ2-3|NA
CASLSTDTQYF
TGTGCCAGTTTGAGCACAGATACGCAGTATTTT
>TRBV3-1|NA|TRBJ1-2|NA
CASSHDTTYGYTF
TGTGCCAGCAGCCATGACACCACCTATGGCTACACCTTC
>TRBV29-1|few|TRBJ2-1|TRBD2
CSVEVLAGGGNEQFF
TGCAGCGTTGAAGTTTTGGCGGGAGGCGGCAATGAGCAGTTCTTC
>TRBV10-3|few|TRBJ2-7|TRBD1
CAIGTGPSYEQYF
TGTGCCATCGGGACAGGGCCCTCCTACGAGCAGTACTTC
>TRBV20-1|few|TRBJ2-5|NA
CSARRGPRETQYF
TGCAGTGCTAGGAGGGGCCCCCGTGAGACCCAGTACTTC